This TCR beta chain was recovered during a study of T cells in Graves' hyperthyroidism and ophthalmopathy. Turning to the study itself: Specimen type is peripheral blood, collected at initial diagnosis prior to any treatment.

Amplified TCR beta CDR3 regions derived from RNA transcripts. The TCR CDR3 first-round RT-PCR relied on the HTBI primer set. TCRdb redid the calling of the multiplex PCR reads with MiXCR, one entry per CDR3 protein. Of fewer than 450,000 distinct CDR3 sequences detected, about a fifth appear once; the ten largest clones hold over 35%. V gave up 3 bases and J gave up 8 bases; unmatched junction bases: 9. Germline-derived CDR1 and CDR2 are SGDLS and YYNGEE. The length of the CDR3 is 15 residues. To note about this clonotype: The target antigen is unknown.

Notes on the study in general: Blood samples included most of the expanded thyroid clonotypes exceeding 0.001. A model using 13 V-J features told ophthalmopathy apart from stable hyperthyroidism.

Sequencing was done on a sample of blood. The TCR originated in a young man with Graves' ophthalmopathy. The rearrangement joins TRBV9 to TRBJ2-3, with 10 bases matching TRBD2. CDR3 DNA sequence: TGTGCCAGCAGCGCCCTTAGCGGGGGGTCGGGTACGCAGTATTTT. Amino acid sequence: CASSALSGGSGTQYF.